The 30 T cell receptor beta chains presented below share a single source sample, sequenced in a study of OX40 agonist ivuxolimab in advanced cancers. The data were produced by immunoSEQ multiplex PCR, yet TCRdb's version contains in-frame clones alone and is incomplete. The sample yields about 20,000 clones, around three quarters seen once. This material consisted of CD4+ or CD8+ T cells sorted from blood, taken in a trial of the OX40 agonist ivuxolimab. These receptors all come from an adult with an advanced solid tumor such as melanoma, head and neck, liver or kidney cancer.

This clone is judged medium-sized. The chain uses TRBV19 and TRBJ1-1; D remains ambiguous. Trimming pared 2 bases from V and 1 base from J, leaving 11 bases between. CDR1 is LNHDA and CDR2 is SQIVND in the germline V gene (reference sequence). CDR3 length: 15 residues. The CDR3 here is CASSISLAQNTEAFF. The CDR3 DNA reads TGTGCCAGTAGTATAAGTCTAGCACAGAACACTGAAGCTTTCTTT.

This clone was counted between two and nine times. CDR3 region: CASSLQGFEAFF. The CDR3 DNA sequence: TGTGCCAGTAGTCTGCAGGGGTTTGAAGCTTTCTTT. The chain links TRBV19 to TRBJ1-1; the D gene is possibly TRBD1 (6 bases). V lost 5 bases and J lost 7, with 11 bases in between. Per the germline V gene, CDR1 is LNHDA and CDR2 is SQIVND (reference sequence). The CDR3 runs to 12 residues.

The chain combines TRBV27 with TRBJ2-7, with 12 positions matching TRBD2. V shed 4 bases, J shed 4 bases, and the junction held 11 bases outside the gene matches. This CDR3 contains 17 residues. Germline lookup yields CDR1 MNHEY and CDR2 SMNVEV (reference sequence). The CDR3 sequence is CASSSHRLAGVGYEQYF. In DNA form, the CDR3 reads TGTGCCAGCAGTTCCCACCGACTAGCGGGAGTAGGGTACGAGCAGTACTTC.

This clone turned up a few times. The chain couples TRBV19 to TRBJ1-1, with D unclear. This CDR3 has 13 amino acids. V was clipped by 7 bases and J by 0 bases, with 9 bases between them. Per the germline V gene, CDR1 is LNHDA and CDR2 is SQIVND (reference sequence). CDR3 in DNA: TGTGCCAGTAACTCTGTCATGAACACTGAAGCTTTCTTT. This codes for CASNSVMNTEAFF.

This clone was recorded a few times. The CDR3 here is CASSPLYSGANVLTF. The CDR3 nucleotides are TGTGCCAGCAGTCCCTTGTACTCTGGGGCCAACGTCCTGACTTTC. This chain joins TRBV28 and TRBJ2-6; D not certain. The CDR3 spans 15 residues. The ends were cut back, 5 bases at V and 0 bases at J, with 8 bases in the middle. Germline V gives CDR1 MDHEN, CDR2 SYDVKM.

About this clone: Other nucleotide sequences from this sample produce the same CDR3. The V and J genes are TRBV4-1 and TRBJ1-5, with D perhaps TRBD1 (5 bases). Germline values: CDR1 MGHRA, CDR2 YSYEKL. The CDR3 extends over 15 amino acids. Trimming took 1 base from V and 2 from J, leaving 9 bases between them. The CDR3 loop is CASSQGQGGNQPQHF. The CDR3 DNA is TGCGCCAGCAGCCAAGGGCAGGGTGGCAATCAGCCCCAGCATTTT.

The chain carries TRBV28 and TRBJ2-7, with TRBD2 matching over 12 bases. Germline loops: CDR1 MDHEN, CDR2 SYDVKM. The CDR3 runs 15 residues. V lost 10 bases, J lost 2 bases, and 9 bases stayed unmatched. Written as DNA, the CDR3 is TGTGCCACAAATGGATGGACTAGCGGGGCCTACGAGCAGTACTTC. It specifies CATNGWTSGAYEQYF.

J is TRBJ2-7 and V is TRBV18; perhaps TRBD1 as D (5 bases). The germline V gene encodes CDR1 KGHSH and CDR2 LQKENI. Trimming left V 2 bases short and J 0 bases short, with 8 bases between. The CDR3 has 14 amino acids. CDR3 nucleotides: TGTGCCAGCTCACCAACAGGAAACTCCTACGAGCAGTACTTC. It is translated as CASSPTGNSYEQYF.

V is TRBV28 and J is TRBJ1-1, with D unresolved. Trimming shortened V by 8 bases and J by 2 bases, and 15 bases separated the two germline ends. This CDR3 comprises 14 residues. Germline V lookup: CDR1 MDHEN, CDR2 SYDVKM. CDR3 protein: CASFLGEFNTEAFF. The CDR3 region has the DNA TGTGCCAGCTTCCTTGGGGAATTTAACACTGAAGCTTTCTTT.

The chain uses TRBV5-1 and TRBJ2-7; possibly TRBD1 for D (5 bases). V lost 4 bases and J 2 bases, leaving 16 bases between the germline ends. This CDR3 comprises 15 residues. Germline CDR1 SGHRS, CDR2 YFSETQ. The CDR3, as DNA: TGCGCCAGCAGCCTGACAGTTCTAGATCCCTACGAGCAGTACTTC. Its protein product is CASSLTVLDPYEQYF.

The rearrangement uses TRBV7-3 and TRBJ2-1; possible D gene TRBD1, 5 bases. The V gene lost 5 bases and the J gene lost 8 bases, with 13 bases spanning the gap. CDR1 and CDR2 from the germline V gene are SGHTA and FQGTGA. The CDR3 loop spans 13 amino acids. CDR3 bases: TGTGCCAGCAGCGACAGCCGCCGGGATGAGCAGTTCTTC. This encodes CASSDSRRDEQFF.

This chain uses TRBV15 with TRBJ2-7; perhaps TRBD2 as D (5 bases). V lost 0 bases to trimming and J lost 5 bases, with 17 bases between them. The germline CDR1 and CDR2 sequences are LNHNV and YYDKDF (reference sequence). The CDR3 is made up of 16 amino acids. The CDR3, as DNA: TGTGCCACCAGCAGAGATCCCACGGCGGGTGGTGACGAGCAGTACTTC. Protein product: CATSRDPTAGGDEQYF.

The rearrangement joins TRBV2 to TRBJ2-5; D is uncertain. Trimming took 4 bases from V and 3 from J, leaving 6 bases between them. CDR1 SNHLY and CDR2 FYNNEI come from the germline V gene. This CDR3 region has 12 residues. This CDR3 is CASSGYKETQYF. Written as DNA, the CDR3 is TGTGCCAGCAGTGGCTATAAAGAGACCCAGTACTTC.

To note about this clone: A read error may produce the germline difference seen at one junction end. This chain links TRBV7-2 with TRBJ2-1, with a possible D match to TRBD1 (6 bases). Germline CDR1 is SGHTA and CDR2 is FQGNSA. CDR3 length: 15 residues. Here the CDR3 DNA reads TGCGCCAGCAGCATATCAGGGGCAGCGAGAGATGAGCAGTTCTTC. The encoded protein is CASSISGAARDEQFF.

On this clone: Within the sample, other DNA sequences also encode this same CDR3. The chain links TRBV28 to TRBJ2-3; D may be TRBD1 (6 bases). Germline V gene sequence: CDR1 MDHEN, CDR2 SYDVKM. The germline V and J ends were trimmed by 3 bases and 0 bases, with 10 bases remaining between them. The CDR3 is 15 residues long. CDR3 DNA: TGTGCCAGCAGTTTGACAGGCTCTAGCACAGATACGCAGTATTTT. Its translation: CASSLTGSSTDTQYF.

The genes are TRBV28 and TRBJ2-1; the match to TRBD2 covers 12 bases. V gave up 2 bases and J gave up 7 bases; unmatched junction bases: 3. The CDR3 has 15 residues. Germline CDR1 is MDHEN and CDR2 is SYDVKM. CDR3 in DNA: TGTGCCAGCAGTTTAGGGACTAGCGGGCGAAATGAGCAGTTCTTC. Its translation: CASSLGTSGRNEQFF.

The rearrangement links TRBV7-9 to TRBJ2-3; D remains unclear. The germline CDR1 and CDR2 sequences are SEHNR and FQNEAQ (reference sequence). V dropped 5 bases and J dropped 0 bases, with 15 bases sitting between them. The CDR3 covers 16 residues. The CDR3, as DNA: TGTGCCAGCAGCCCACCCCCGCTACCTAGCACAGATACGCAGTATTTT. It encodes CASSPPPLPSTDTQYF.

This chain connects TRBV30 to TRBJ1-2, with 7 bases aligning to TRBD1. The CDR3 is made up of 14 amino acids. Germline V gene lookup returns CDR1 GTSNPN and CDR2 SVGIG (reference sequence). V shed 4 bases and J 4 bases; nucleotides not matched to a gene: 9. CDR3 coding DNA: TGTGCCTGGAATTATCCAGGGGGAAGCTATGGCTACACCTTC. It encodes CAWNYPGGSYGYTF.

This sequence joins TRBV11-2 and TRBJ2-2, with 8 bases that match TRBD2. The CDR3 has 16 amino acids. Germline values: CDR1 SGHAT, CDR2 FQNNGV. J lost 5 bases, V lost 4 bases, and 9 bases had no gene match. CDR3 amino acids: CASSSWTSRDTGELFF. Here the CDR3 DNA reads TGTGCCAGCAGCTCCTGGACTAGCCGGGATACCGGGGAGCTGTTTTTT.

The chain uses TRBV28 and TRBJ2-1; 13 bases map to TRBD2. From germline, CDR1 is MDHEN and CDR2 SYDVKM. This CDR3 contains 14 residues. J gave up 6 bases and V 5 bases, and 1 base lay outside the gene matches. This CDR3 is CASSGTSGINEQFF. The CDR3 nucleotides read TGTGCCAGCAGTGGGACTAGCGGGATCAATGAGCAGTTCTTC.

This clone was counted only a few times. The chain combines TRBV11-2 with TRBJ2-3; 12 bases align to TRBD1. V gave up 3 bases and J gave up 1 base; unmatched junction bases: 11. This CDR3 has 19 residues. Looked up from germline, CDR1 is SGHAT and CDR2 is FQNNGV. The DNA for the CDR3 is TGTGCCAGCAGCTTCCCCGGGACAGGGGGCGAAGGACGCACAGATACGCAGTATTTT. This gives the protein CASSFPGTGGEGRTDTQYF.

This chain connects TRBV7-6 to TRBJ1-1, with a possible D match to TRBD1 (5 bases). Germline V lookup: CDR1 SGHVS, CDR2 FNYEAQ. Trimming took 2 bases from V and 10 from J, leaving 14 bases between them. The CDR3 covers 13 residues. The CDR3: CASSLNEQGTAFF. The CDR3 region has the DNA TGTGCCAGCAGCTTAAATGAGCAGGGAACAGCTTTCTTT.

Comments on this clone: The junction shows a germline mismatch at one end, possibly a read error. This rearrangement joins TRBV27 to TRBJ2-1; 9 bases are a match to TRBD2. CDR3 length: 15 amino acids. Germline assignment: CDR1 MNHEY and CDR2 SMNVEV (reference sequence). The CDR3 DNA is TGTGCCAGCAGTCCCGGGGTAGCGGGAGTTAATAAGCGGGTCTTC. Amino acid sequence: CASSPGVAGVNKRVF.

The chain is built from TRBV5-6 and TRBJ1-1; a weak D match, TRBD1 (5 bases). CDR1 and CDR2 from the germline V gene are SGHDT and YYEEEE. V was shortened by 4 bases and J by 1 base, with 11 bases between the two germline ends. The CDR3 totals 14 residues. The CDR3 sequence is CASSIFRENTEAFF. Here the CDR3 DNA reads TGTGCCAGCAGCATATTCAGGGAGAACACTGAAGCTTTCTTT.

The V call is TRBV27, the J call TRBJ2-5, with no clear D. In germline, CDR1 is MNHEY, CDR2 SMNVEV (reference sequence). V was pared by 6 bases and J by 7 bases, with 18 bases between. The CDR3 is 14 amino acids. The CDR3 loop is CASSQDLPWGTQYF. The CDR3 region has the DNA TGTGCCAGCAGCCAAGATCTGCCGTGGGGGACCCAGTACTTC.

There are a few counts of this clone. CDR3 bases: TGTGCCAGCAGTGAACAGGCGTCGAACACTGAAGCTTTCTTT. Residues: CASSEQASNTEAFF. The chain carries TRBV2 and TRBJ1-1, with D uncertain. CDR3 length equals 14 residues. V was pared by 2 bases and J by 1 base, with 8 bases between. The germline V gene has CDR1 SNHLY and CDR2 FYNNEI.

This chain joins TRBV9 and TRBJ2-3; D unclear. Trimming removed 4 bases at V and 1 base at J, with 13 bases between. The length of the CDR3 is 15 residues. The germline V gene has CDR1 SGDLS and CDR2 YYNGEE. CDR3 in DNA: TGTGCCAGCAGCCTTCGACGGGCCCGCACAGATACGCAGTATTTT. Its translation: CASSLRRARTDTQYF.

Turning to this clone: A read error may be the cause here, since a much bigger clone is one base away. CDR3 bases: TGTGCCAGCAGTGTCTCCTACGAGCAGTACTTC. Translated: CASSVSYEQYF. This rearrangement joins TRBV28 to TRBJ2-7, with D hard to call. Germline lookup yields CDR1 MDHEN and CDR2 SYDVKM. V was shortened by 5 bases and J by 0 bases, with 2 bases between the two germline ends. There are 11 residues in the CDR3.

The chain uses TRBV4-1 and TRBJ1-1, with D possibly TRBD1 on 5 matching bases. V dropped 1 base and J dropped 6 bases, with 15 bases sitting between them. The germline V gene encodes CDR1 MGHRA and CDR2 YSYEKL. CDR3 length equals 15 residues. In nucleotides, the CDR3 is TGCGCCAGCAGCCAAGGCGGCAGGGCAGCCGCTGAAGCTTTCTTT. Protein: CASSQGGRAAAEAFF.

The V and J genes are TRBV10-1 and TRBJ1-5; a possible D gene is TRBD1 (5 bases). The ends were cut back, 5 bases at V and 4 bases at J, with 15 bases in the middle. There are 15 residues in the CDR3. The V gene's germline CDR1 is WNHNN and CDR2 SYGVQD (reference sequence). For the CDR3, the DNA is TGCGCCAGCAGTTTTTGGGGACTCCAAAATCAGCCCCAGCATTTT. Residues: CASSFWGLQNQPQHF.